A selection of T cell receptor beta chains follows, all from one sample in a study of T cell responses to AZD1222 COVID-19 vaccine. The table came from immunoSEQ multiplex PCR; TCRdb's copy has only in-frame clones and leaves some out. The sample records about 160,000 clones, under 95% being singletons. The source was peripheral blood, collected 28 days after the second AZD1222 dose. These receptors were collected from an adult who received the AZD1222 COVID-19 vaccine. CDR3s include the opening cysteine and the closing phenylalanine or tryptophan. A D gene is named only where the DNA matches it firmly. A row's size may be missing; if present it is once, few, many or a size class.

>TRBV4-3|NA|TRBJ2-5|NA
CASSQWKGLETQYF
TGCGCCAGCAGCCAATGGAAGGGTCTAGAGACCCAGTACTTC
>TRBV3-1/TRBV3-2|NA|TRBJ1-1|NA
CASPDMGRTEAFF
TGTGCCAGTCCCGATATGGGGCGAACTGAAGCTTTCTTT
>TRBV12-3/TRBV12-4|NA|TRBJ2-5|NA
CASSFGGAETQYF
TGTGCCAGCAGTTTCGGGGGAGCGGAGACCCAGTACTTC
>TRBV12-3/TRBV12-4|TRBD1|TRBJ1-2|NA
CASSLGRGYGYTF
TGTGCCAGCAGTTTAGGCAGGGGGTATGGCTACACCTTC
>TRBV4-1|NA|TRBJ2-7|NA
CASSQVQQGSYEQYF
TGCGCCAGCAGCCAAGTCCAGCAGGGTTCCTACGAGCAGTACTTC
>TRBV7-3|TRBD1|TRBJ2-1|NA
CASSTDRGAYNEQFF
TGTGCCAGCAGCACCGACAGGGGAGCCTACAATGAGCAGTTCTTC
>TRBV19|NA|TRBJ2-1|NA
CASSSDSSYNEQFF
TGTGCCAGTAGTTCGGACAGCTCCTACAATGAGCAGTTCTTC
>TRBV11-2|TRBD2|TRBJ2-7|NA
CASSFLDLAGDELYF
TGTGCCAGCAGCTTTTTAGATCTAGCGGGAGACGAGTTGTACTTC
>TRBV6-5|NA|TRBJ2-7|NA
CASSPTTTASYEQYF
TGTGCCAGCAGTCCTACGACGACAGCATCCTACGAGCAGTACTTC
>TRBV12-5|TRBD1|TRBJ2-2|once
CASGQKADRVGGSNTGELFF
TGTGCTAGTGGTCAGAAGGCCGACAGGGTCGGAGGCTCAAACACCGGGGAGCTGTTTTTT
>TRBV3-1/TRBV3-2|NA|TRBJ2-7|NA
CASSQSPTYEQYF
TGTGCCAGCAGCCAATCACCGACCTACGAGCAGTACTTC
>TRBV5-1|TRBD2|TRBJ2-1|NA
CASSLEREAEQFF
TGCGCCAGCAGCTTGGAGCGGGAGGCTGAGCAGTTCTTC
>TRBV4-3|NA|TRBJ1-2|NA
CASSQDLGANYGYTF
TGCGCCAGCAGCCAAGATTTGGGGGCGAACTATGGCTACACCTTC
>TRBV5-1|NA|TRBJ1-1|NA
CASSSQTGLNTEAFF
TGCGCCAGCAGCAGTCAGACAGGTCTGAACACTGAAGCTTTCTTT
>TRBV6-2/TRBV6-3|TRBD1|TRBJ1-3|NA
CASSQTGDGNTIYF
TGTGCCAGCAGCCAGACAGGGGACGGAAACACCATATATTTT